This passage covers 4 T cell receptor beta chains from one sample sequenced in a study of blood T cell repertoires in COVID-19. Generated by immunoSEQ multiplex PCR, the TCRdb table keeps only in-frame clones and is missing some. The data hold approximately 250,000 clones, with about 83% observed a single time. The sample was peripheral blood. These receptors were obtained from a man aged 50 or older with acute or convalescent COVID-19.

The V gene is TRBV2, the J gene TRBJ2-7; the D gene is possibly TRBD2 (6 bases). CDR3 length equals 10 residues. V shed 11 bases and J shed 7 bases, with 12 bases lying between them. Germline CDR1 reads SNHLY; CDR2 reads FYNNEI. The DNA for the CDR3 is TGTGCCTGTGGGGGGTGGGAGCAGTACTTC. Translation gives CACGGWEQYF.

This rearrangement joins TRBV18 to TRBJ1-1, with D possibly matching TRBD1 (5 bases). This CDR3 is 15 amino acids long. V lost 3 bases to trimming and J lost 2 bases, with 13 bases between them. Germline lookup yields CDR1 KGHSH and CDR2 LQKENI. CDR3 in amino acids: CASSPGGKLNTEAFF. In nucleotides, the CDR3 is TGTGCCAGCTCACCGGGGGGGAAGTTAAACACTGAAGCTTTCTTT.

The genes are TRBV12-3 or TRBV12-4 and TRBJ1-4; TRBD1 matches at 8 bases. Unmatched junction bases numbered 3, after V lost 5 bases and J lost 7 bases. This CDR3 spans 13 amino acids. The CDR3 is CASSGQGGEKLFF. For the CDR3, the DNA is TGTGCCAGCAGTGGACAGGGAGGTGAAAAACTGTTTTTT.

V gene TRBV5-1 combines with J gene TRBJ1-3, with D uncertain. The germline V and J ends were trimmed by 3 bases and 0 bases, with 13 bases remaining between them. The V gene's germline CDR1 is SGHRS and CDR2 YFSETQ. CDR3 length equals 16 residues. The DNA for the CDR3 is TGCGCCAGCAGCTCGAGAGGCGGTATCTCTGGAAACACCATATATTTT. Amino acids: CASSSRGGISGNTIYF.